This TCR beta chain came from a study of T cell responses to AZD1222 COVID-19 vaccine (dated by TCRdb to the early 2020s). About the full investigation: AZD1222 recipients given second doses at about 4 weeks or at about 12 weeks were pooled, since spike-specific TCR depth and breadth were not found to differ between the two schedules. Trial participants were enrolled by age into subgroups of 18-55, 56-69 and 70-plus years, and about 150, 27 and 61 TCR-sequenced participants, respectively, were included in these subgroups. TCR sequencing covered some 250 trial participants: about 210 given two doses of AZD1222 and 26 given two doses of MenACWY control vaccine.

Sample time point, as interpreted from the label and publication: baseline before first vaccination. Vaccinee samples were obtained from the UK trials COV001 and COV002, which included a single-blind randomized controlled phase 2/3 trial of AZD1222 (ChAdOx1 nCoV-19) in healthy adults. For TCRbeta chain sequencing, PBMC samples from trial participants were taken at day 0 and at day 28 after the second dose. The CDR3 regions of human TCRbeta chains were subjected to immunosequencing. In the authors' own workflow: TCRs in the repertoires were compared against a reference library of SARS-CoV-2-specific TCRs that had been generated with the MIRA antigen-specificity platform. Breadth was defined as the fraction of unique TCRs that were SARS-CoV-2-associated. Depth was defined as the fraction of total T cells that were SARS-CoV-2-associated. Each spike-specific TCR was assigned to its reactive spike region and to a CD4 or CD8 class using the MIRA data. Log10-transformed breadth and depth values were compared by one-way ANOVA with Sidak's multiple comparisons tests. This immuneACCESS table, as held by TCRdb, lists in-frame sequences with V and J called but not all clones. Of the missing ones, under half trace to an unresolved V gene in checked studies; the others have no known cause. V and J calls and clone size come straight from that table; D and trimming were deduced from the DNA. The sample yields some 88,000 clones; 92% were counted once. Roughly 5.4% of the sample is taken by the ten largest.

Regarding this clone: Which antigen it targets is not known. No quality values exist for individual bases; no much larger clone is one base distant.

The germline V gene supplies CDR1 ENHRY and CDR2 SYGVKD. V loses 0 bases of germline sequence and J loses 0 bases, and the interval between the two ends is 8 bases. The CDR3 runs 15 residues from the cysteine to the phenylalanine. Only the CDR3 DNA is retained, 45 bases long and in frame from the first base. What the study reported, not specific to this receptor: Reportedly, close to half of the unique spike-specific TCRs recognized epitopes lying outside the regions that are mutated in the B.1.351 and B.1.1.7 variants. The 56-69-year group was small, and its depth increase did not reach significance, likely because of low power. Participants were mostly white British, with more females than males. The authors suggested clonal diversity may have been underestimated. Spike-specific TCR breadth and depth rose significantly after two AZD1222 doses compared with day 0 and with MenACWY recipients. Only six AZD1222 recipients were SARS-CoV-2 seropositive at baseline, limiting conclusions about previously exposed vaccinees. No day 14 peak-response samples were available, so repertoires were characterized only after the peak T cell response. The vaccine-associated CD4 TCRs covered the entire spike protein, and the dominant responses fell in regions 160-218 and 743-854.

This receptor chain uses TRBV10-3 and TRBJ1-2, with TRBD1 as a weak D call on 6 bases. Here the sequenced sample was peripheral blood, taken on day 0 of AZD1222 vaccination. This clonotype was sampled from an adult in good health. For the CDR3, the sequence is CAISESGTTNYGYTF. The base sequence is TGTGCCATCAGTGAGTCCGGGACAACTAACTATGGCTACACCTTC.